The 7 T cell receptor beta chains below all came from one sample that was sequenced in a study of tissue T cells after allogeneic stem cell transplantation. Only in-frame clones appear in the TCRdb table, and some are missing; sequencing was by immunoSEQ multiplex PCR. This sample has 8,900 or so clones, with about three fifths found just once. Sequences were derived from tissue from the ileum, sampled at autopsy. The source of these receptors is a woman aged 18 to 49 with breast cancer.

There are a few counts of this clone. V is TRBV6-2 or TRBV6-3 and J is TRBJ1-1, with 8 bases matching TRBD1. CDR1 MNHEY and CDR2 SVGEGT come from the germline V gene. V was clipped by 2 bases and J by 4 bases; unmatched bases: 15. The CDR3 sequence is 18 residues long. The CDR3 region has the DNA TGTGCCAGCAGTTACCAACCCGCCTCGGACAGGGAGGGCACTGAAGCTTTCTTT. Its protein product is CASSYQPASDREGTEAFF.

The table lists this clone with a count of one. The rearrangement uses TRBV19 and TRBJ2-1; 8 nucleotides align to TRBD2. The germline CDR1 and CDR2 sequences are LNHDA and SQIVND (reference sequence). The CDR3 runs to 15 residues. Trimming took 4 bases from V and 6 from J; bases not matched to a gene: 8. The CDR3 sequence: CASSNTGLGGNEQFF. Here the CDR3 DNA reads TGTGCCAGTAGTAATACGGGACTAGGGGGCAATGAGCAGTTCTTC.

This rearrangement joins TRBV15 to TRBJ2-3; D unresolved. The V end was cut by 3 bases, the J end by 2 bases, with 3 bases between. The germline gives CDR1 LNHNV, CDR2 YYDKDF (reference sequence). The CDR3 is 12 amino acids. CDR3 coding DNA: TGTGCCACCAGCAGGGACACAGATACGCAGTATTTT. This translates into CATSRDTDTQYF. The whole variable domain, filled in from reference TRBV15 and TRBJ2-3, reads DAMVIQNPRYQVTQFGKPVTLSCSQTLNHNVMYWYQQKSSQAPKLLFHYYDKDFNNEADTPDNFQSRRPNTSFCFLDIRSPGLGDTAMYLCATSRDTDTQYFGPGTRLTVL.

The V and J genes are TRBV24-1 and TRBJ2-1; D call uncertain. The CDR3 runs 14 residues. Germline-derived CDR1 and CDR2 are KGHDR and SFDVKD. Trimming took off 3 bases at V and 9 bases at J, with 14 bases between the two ends. The CDR3 sequence: CATSDVHTEGEQFF. Written as DNA, the CDR3 is TGTGCCACCAGTGATGTGCACACCGAAGGTGAGCAGTTCTTC.

Judged by abundance, this clone is medium-sized. J is TRBJ2-3 and V is TRBV30, with TRBD2 identical over 9 bases. The CDR3 is 15 residues long. Germline CDR1 reads GTSNPN; CDR2 reads SVGIG (reference sequence). V lost 4 bases, J lost 0 bases, and 5 bases stayed unmatched. In DNA form, the CDR3 reads TGTGCCTGGAACTCAGCGGGGGGTAGCACAGATACGCAGTATTTT. It is translated as CAWNSAGGSTDTQYF.

The rearrangement joins TRBV15 to TRBJ1-3; D uncertain. The CDR3 contains 16 residues. The germline V and J ends were trimmed by 1 base and 0 bases, with 10 bases remaining between them. The V gene's germline CDR1 is LNHNV and CDR2 YYDKDF (reference sequence). Here the CDR3 reads CATSRAHQSSGNTIYF. As DNA, the CDR3 is TGTGCCACCAGCAGAGCCCATCAAAGCTCTGGAAACACCATATATTTT.

The chain uses TRBV2 and TRBJ1-4; the D gene is possibly TRBD1 (6 bases). Trimming removed 7 bases from V and 0 bases from J, with 15 bases in between. The germline CDR1 and CDR2 sequences are SNHLY and FYNNEI. The CDR3 consists of 16 residues. The chain's CDR3 is CASTGTPTPTNEKLFF. For the CDR3, the DNA is TGTGCCAGCACGGGGACACCGACTCCAACTAATGAAAAACTGTTTTTT.